One sample yielded the 15 T cell receptor beta chains listed below, sequenced in a study of blood T cell repertoires in COVID-19. Libraries were prepared by immunoSEQ multiplex PCR; TCRdb keeps only in-frame clonotypes and omits some of them. This repertoire shows some 390,000 clones, approximately 91% found once; its top ten account for approximately 1.5%. Sequencing was performed on peripheral blood. Every receptor here comes from a woman aged 40-49 years with COVID-19, enrolled during active disease.

This chain's CDR3 is CASSQDGRGTAGELFF. CDR3 nucleotide sequence: TGCGCCAGCAGCCAAGATGGCAGGGGAACGGCCGGGGAGCTGTTTTTT. The chain joins TRBV4-3 to TRBJ2-2; perhaps TRBD1 as D (6 bases). CDR1 and CDR2 (germline): LGHNA, YSLEER. CDR3 length: 16 residues. Trimming removed 0 bases at V and 6 bases at J, with 14 bases between.

The chain uses TRBV19 and TRBJ2-6, with TRBD2 as a possible D gene (6 bases). In germline, CDR1 is LNHDA, CDR2 SQIVND (reference sequence). CDR3 length: 17 amino acids. The V gene lost 7 bases and the J gene lost 2 bases, with 18 bases spanning the gap. Here the CDR3 reads CASTRSPRGTGANVLTF. As DNA, the CDR3 is TGTGCCAGTACCCGATCCCCCCGCGGGACTGGGGCCAACGTCCTGACTTTC.

The J gene is TRBJ2-7, the V gene TRBV9, with D maybe TRBD2 (5 bases). Germline V gene lookup returns CDR1 SGDLS and CDR2 YYNGEE. CDR3 length equals 14 residues. V was pared by 4 bases and J by 0 bases, with 11 bases between. The CDR3 bases are TGTGCCAGCAGCCCAACGGGGAGCTCCTACGAGCAGTACTTC. It yields the protein CASSPTGSSYEQYF.

This chain connects TRBV6-1 to TRBJ1-1, with 9 bases aligning to TRBD1. V lost 2 bases and J lost 0; bases outside the gene matches: 10. There are 18 residues in the CDR3. Per germline, CDR1 MNHNS and CDR2 SASEGT. The CDR3 DNA is TGTGCCAGCAGTGAAAGAGGAAGGACAGGGGCGCTGAACACTGAAGCTTTCTTT. Its translation is CASSERGRTGALNTEAFF.

This clone was observed a single time. J is TRBJ1-4 and V is TRBV6-6, with a weak D call TRBD1 (5 bases). This CDR3 region has 14 residues. Trimming pared 6 bases from V and 6 bases from J, leaving 14 bases between. Germline V gives CDR1 MNHNY, CDR2 SVGAGI (reference sequence). The CDR3 spells CASRDSVTYEKLFF. The CDR3 region has the DNA TGTGCCAGCAGAGACAGTGTCACTTATGAAAAACTGTTTTTT.

This clone was found a few times. The rearrangement links TRBV28 to TRBJ1-2; TRBD1 matches at 9 bases. The CDR3 is 14 residues long. With 7 bases clipped from V and 2 bases from J, the junction kept 5 bases outside the gene matches. Germline CDR1 MDHEN, CDR2 SYDVKM. CDR3 sequence (DNA): TGTGCCAGCACCCTAGGGACAGGGAACTATGGCTACACCTTC. Translation: CASTLGTGNYGYTF.

CDR3 DNA: TGCGCCAGCAGCTTGGATGGCATTTCAAATCAGCCCCAGCATTTT. It codes for CASSLDGISNQPQHF. The J gene is TRBJ1-5, the V gene TRBV5-1, with D hard to call. V lost 0 bases, J lost 4 bases, and 11 bases lay in between. CDR3 length: 15 amino acids. Germline lookup yields CDR1 SGHRS and CDR2 YFSETQ. Filled out from reference TRBV5-1 and TRBJ1-5, the complete variable domain reads KAGVTQTPRYLIKTRGQQVTLSCSPISGHRSVSWYQQTPGQGLQFLFEYFSETQRNKGNFPGRFSGRQFSNSRSEMNVSTLELGDSALYLCASSLDGISNQPQHFGDGTRLSIL.

The chain uses TRBV18 and TRBJ2-2; D is unclear. The CDR3 is 15 amino acids. Germline V gene data show CDR1 as KGHSH and CDR2 as LQKENI. V dropped 3 bases and J dropped 3 bases, with 11 bases sitting between them. The CDR3 nucleotides read TGTGCCAGCTCACCCCTTTCAGGTGACACCGGGGAGCTGTTTTTT. It specifies CASSPLSGDTGELFF.

This clone has only one observation. This specimen includes other DNA sequences encoding the same CDR3. The chain carries TRBV6-5 and TRBJ1-6; a possible D gene is TRBD1 (5 bases). The CDR3 covers 14 residues. Trimming removed 2 bases at V and 8 bases at J, with 10 bases between. Germline CDR1 MNHEY, CDR2 SVGAGI. The CDR3 DNA reads as TGTGCCAGCAGTTACAGCGGGGGTGATTCACCCCTCCACTTT. Residues: CASSYSGGDSPLHF.

This rearrangement joins TRBV6-5 to TRBJ1-4, with a possible D match to TRBD1 (5 bases). The V gene's germline CDR1 is MNHEY and CDR2 SVGAGI. The CDR3 runs 13 residues. CDR3 bases: TGTGCGGGGGGGAGGGGATCGGATGAAAAACTGTTTTTT. Translating gives CAGGRGSDEKLFF.

The rearrangement joins TRBV11-3 to TRBJ2-2; TRBD1 matches at 7 bases. The V segment lost 0 bases and the J segment 3 bases; nucleotides outside the gene matches: 4. From germline, CDR1 is SGHNT and CDR2 YENEEA. The CDR3 loop spans 16 amino acids. The CDR3 DNA sequence: TGTGCCAGCAGCTTAGAAGGGGGCCTGTACACCGGGGAGCTGTTTTTT. Encoded protein: CASSLEGGLYTGELFF. Drawing the rest from reference TRBV11-3 and TRBJ2-2, the complete variable domain is EAGVVQSPRYKIIEKKQPVAFWCNPISGHNTLYWYLQNLGQGPELLIRYENEEAVDDSQLPKDRFSAERLKGVDSTLKIQPAELGDSAVYLCASSLEGGLYTGELFFGEGSRLTVL.

This chain joins TRBV11-3 and TRBJ1-3, with no clear D. CDR3 length: 13 residues. Germline CDR1 reads SGHNT; CDR2 reads YENEEA. V lost 0 bases and J lost 4, with 4 bases in between. CDR3 amino acids: CASSLDQGNTIYF. CDR3 coding DNA: TGTGCCAGCAGCTTAGACCAGGGAAACACCATATATTTT. Full variable domain (outside the CDR3, taken from reference TRBV11-3 and TRBJ1-3): EAGVVQSPRYKIIEKKQPVAFWCNPISGHNTLYWYLQNLGQGPELLIRYENEEAVDDSQLPKDRFSAERLKGVDSTLKIQPAELGDSAVYLCASSLDQGNTIYFGEGSWLTVV.

The chain recombines TRBV27 with TRBJ1-2, with TRBD1 matching 8 bases. Germline CDR1 is MNHEY and CDR2 is SMNVEV (reference sequence). This CDR3 has 13 amino acids. V shed 6 bases and J 3 bases; nucleotides not matched to a gene: 3. DNA of the CDR3: TGTGCCAGCAGACCGGACAGGGACTATGGCTACACCTTC. Amino acid sequence: CASRPDRDYGYTF.

This clone was found once. The chain has TRBV19 and TRBJ1-5; no clear D gene. The V gene lost 6 bases and the J gene lost 3 bases, with 9 bases spanning the gap. The CDR3 length is 13 residues. Germline-derived CDR1 and CDR2 are LNHDA and SQIVND (reference sequence). The DNA of the CDR3 is TGTGCCAGTAGCCTCAGTTACAATCAGCCCCAGCATTTT. Residues: CASSLSYNQPQHF.

The V gene is TRBV2, the J gene TRBJ2-7, with D perhaps TRBD1 (6 bases). Germline CDR1 is SNHLY and CDR2 is FYNNEI. The CDR3 has 13 residues. Trimming removed 6 bases from V and 1 base from J, with 10 bases in between. This CDR3 is CASSWTDSYEQYF. CDR3 in DNA: TGTGCCAGCAGCTGGACAGATTCCTACGAGCAGTACTTC.